The clone carrying this T cell receptor (beta chain) was seen ten or more times. This record comes from a study of T cells in Graves' hyperthyroidism and ophthalmopathy. The CDR3 regions of TCR beta were amplified from RNA transcripts. In the first-round RT-PCR of the TCR CDR3, the HTBI primer set was used. Each CDR3 protein gets one entry after TCRdb re-called the multiplex PCR reads with MiXCR. The sample yields about 520,000 distinct CDR3 sequences, around 22% seen once. Patients with ophthalmopathy all had a Clinical Activity Score of at least 3, a NOSPECS grade of at least 4 and duration under 3 months. V lost 7 bases and J 7 bases, leaving 23 bases between the germline ends. The CDR3 is 15 residues long. Germline CDR1 is MNHEY and CDR2 is SMNVEV (reference sequence).

This sequence joins TRBV27 and TRBJ2-7, with D possibly TRBD2 on 7 matching bases. This TCR derives from a woman in her thirties with Graves' ophthalmopathy. The specimen sequenced was blood. The CDR3 coding sequence is TGTGCCAGCACCCCGGGCGCGGGGGCGCACCGGGAGCAGTACTTC. Its protein is CASTPGAGAHREQYF.